One and the same sample provided the 32 T cell receptor beta chains below, sequenced in a study of OX40 agonist ivuxolimab in advanced cancers. Libraries were prepared by immunoSEQ multiplex PCR; TCRdb keeps only in-frame clonotypes and omits some of them. The sample carries fewer than 35,000 clones, roughly 80% recorded once. The specimen comprised CD4+ or CD8+ T cells sorted from blood, sampled in a trial of the OX40 agonist ivuxolimab. These receptors all stem from an adult with an advanced solid tumor such as melanoma, head and neck, liver or kidney cancer.

The V call is TRBV6-1, the J call TRBJ2-7; TRBD2 matches 8 bases. This CDR3 has 15 residues. V was clipped by 2 bases and J by 6 bases; unmatched bases: 9. CDR1 is MNHNS, CDR2 SASEGT, per germline. The CDR3 DNA is TGTGCCAGCAGTGAACGCACTAGCGGCGGGAGCGAGCAGTACTTC. It yields the protein CASSERTSGGSEQYF.

This chain joins TRBV11-2 and TRBJ1-1; D remains ambiguous. The CDR3 runs to 15 residues. Looked up from germline, CDR1 is SGHAT and CDR2 is FQNNGV. V was clipped by 1 base and J by 0 bases, with 9 bases between them. As DNA, the CDR3 is TGTGCCAGCAGCTTAGGTATAGAGATGAACACTGAAGCTTTCTTT. This encodes CASSLGIEMNTEAFF.

This clone was seen only a few times. The rearrangement uses TRBV7-8 and TRBJ2-7; 7 nucleotides line up with TRBD2. The germline CDR1 and CDR2 sequences are SGHVS and FQNEAQ. The V gene end was trimmed by 0 bases and the J gene end by 0 bases; junction bases not matched to a gene: 8. CDR3 length: 17 residues. In DNA form, the CDR3 reads TGTGCCAGCAGCTTAGCGTTGGCAGCGGGAAGCTCCTACGAGCAGTACTTC. The encoded protein is CASSLALAAGSSYEQYF.

Written as DNA, the CDR3 is TGTGCCAGCAGCTCCTATCTTTCTGGGGCCAACGTCCTGACTTTC. This gives the protein CASSSYLSGANVLTF. The rearrangement joins TRBV7-3 to TRBJ2-6; D unclear. The V end lost 4 bases, the J end lost 1 base, and 8 bases lay between the germline ends. Looked up from germline, CDR1 is SGHTA and CDR2 is FQGTGA. The CDR3 covers 15 residues.

This sequence joins TRBV6-5 and TRBJ2-1, with TRBD1 matching over 7 bases. CDR1 is MNHEY, CDR2 SVGAGI, per germline. There are 14 residues in the CDR3. Trimming removed 4 bases from V and 7 bases from J; junction bases left unmatched: 7. The CDR3 DNA is TGTGCCAGCAGTTCGGCAGGGGGAACGAATGAGCAGTTCTTC. Protein: CASSSAGGTNEQFF.

This chain uses TRBV19 with TRBJ2-7, with D possibly matching TRBD2 (5 bases). The CDR3 spans 13 residues. Germline V lookup: CDR1 LNHDA, CDR2 SQIVND (reference sequence). V was pared by 6 bases and J by 6 bases, with 15 bases between. CDR3 in amino acids: CASSRVLGSEQYF. DNA of the CDR3: TGTGCCAGTAGCCGAGTCCTTGGGAGCGAGCAGTACTTC.

As concerns this clone: An end of the junction differs from the germline gene, which may be a read error. The rearrangement uses TRBV27 and TRBJ1-2; the match to TRBD1 covers 9 bases. Germline values: CDR1 MNHEY, CDR2 SMNVEV (reference sequence). The length of the CDR3 is 13 residues. Written as DNA, the CDR3 is TGTGCCAGCAGTTTTACCGGGACAGGGAGTCTCGACTTC. Translated, it gives CASSFTGTGSLDF.

CDR3 bases: TGTGCCAGTAGTTTTTCGGGGTCCAATCAGCCCCAGCATTTT. The encoded protein is CASSFSGSNQPQHF. The chain links TRBV19 to TRBJ1-5; D uncertain. Germline loops: CDR1 LNHDA, CDR2 SQIVND (reference sequence). The CDR3 totals 14 residues. V gave up 5 bases and J gave up 3 bases, with 11 bases separating them.

The chain uses TRBV7-3 and TRBJ2-1; D gene uncertain. Germline CDR1 and CDR2: SGHTA and FQGTGA. V dropped 0 bases and J dropped 2 bases, with 8 bases sitting between them. This CDR3 is 15 amino acids long. CDR3: CASSLTSSTYNEQFF. The CDR3 DNA sequence: TGTGCCAGCAGCTTAACTAGCAGCACCTACAATGAGCAGTTCTTC.

This chain joins TRBV10-3 and TRBJ1-6; D remains ambiguous. V gave up 0 bases and J gave up 0 bases, with 6 bases separating them. The germline V gene encodes CDR1 ENHRY and CDR2 SYGVKD. This CDR3 is built from 16 residues. The CDR3 sequence is CAISESWGSYNSPLHF. The CDR3 nucleotides read TGTGCCATCAGTGAGTCGTGGGGCTCCTATAATTCACCCCTCCACTTT.

This chain uses TRBV21-1 with TRBJ2-2; TRBD1, the D gene given by the table, was not confirmed from the DNA. TRBV21-1 is described as a pseudogene. The CDR3 sequence is 19 residues long. The CDR3 reads CASSKRARGQGHDSGELFF. CDR3 nucleotides: TGTGCCAGCAGCAAACGGGCCAGGGGCCAGGGCCACGACTCCGGGGAGCTGTTTTTT.

The chain links TRBV4-1 to TRBJ1-2; no definite D call. The V end lost 1 base, the J end lost 2 bases, and 2 bases lay between the germline ends. The CDR3 loop spans 12 amino acids. CDR1 is MGHRA, CDR2 YSYEKL, per germline. The chain's CDR3 is CASSQVNYGYTF. The CDR3 coding sequence is TGCGCCAGCAGCCAAGTAAACTATGGCTACACCTTC.

This chain connects TRBV4-2 to TRBJ2-5; TRBD1 is a possible D gene (5 bases). Trimming took off 6 bases at V and 6 bases at J, with 23 bases between the two ends. The CDR3 runs 16 residues. CDR1 is LGHNA, CDR2 YNFKEQ, per germline. The chain's CDR3 is CASSHSGWGSGKTQYF. CDR3 sequence (DNA): TGTGCCAGCAGTCATTCAGGTTGGGGTTCAGGGAAGACCCAGTACTTC.

V is TRBV2 and J is TRBJ2-3; TRBD2 might be the D (5 bases). This CDR3 region has 14 residues. V lost 0 bases, J lost 6 bases, and 10 bases lay in between. The germline V gene encodes CDR1 SNHLY and CDR2 FYNNEI. CDR3 in DNA: TGTGCCAGCAGTGAAGCTCGGCGGAGGGATACGCAGTATTTT. It translates to CASSEARRRDTQYF.

The chain employs TRBV6-1 and TRBJ2-7, with D unresolved. V was shortened by 4 bases and J by 0 bases, with 7 bases between the two germline ends. CDR1 is MNHNS and CDR2 is SASEGT in the germline V gene. The CDR3 consists of 13 residues. The CDR3 here is CASSAPDSYEQYF. The CDR3 DNA follows: TGTGCCAGCAGTGCGCCGGACTCCTACGAGCAGTACTTC.

V gene TRBV7-3 combines with J gene TRBJ2-1, with D possibly TRBD2 on 6 matching bases. Germline assignment: CDR1 SGHTA and CDR2 FQGTGA. V was clipped by 1 base and J by 0 bases, with 25 bases between them. This CDR3 contains 21 residues. CDR3 region: CASSLRGPGSSYLGSYNEQFF. Written as DNA, the CDR3 is TGTGCCAGCAGCTTAAGGGGCCCCGGGAGTTCTTATCTCGGCTCCTACAATGAGCAGTTCTTC.

This sequence joins TRBV30 and TRBJ1-5; possibly TRBD1 for D (6 bases). This CDR3 region has 13 residues. Germline V gives CDR1 GTSNPN, CDR2 SVGIG (reference sequence). The V and J ends lost 4 bases and 4 bases respectively, with 11 bases between them. CDR3 amino acids: CAWTTGVNQPQHF. The CDR3 coding sequence is TGTGCCTGGACGACAGGCGTGAATCAGCCCCAGCATTTT.

The chain employs TRBV10-3 and TRBJ2-5; TRBD2 matches 10 bases. The CDR3 length is 16 residues. V lost 4 bases and J lost 5; bases outside the gene matches: 10. Germline V gene lookup returns CDR1 ENHRY and CDR2 SYGVKD. The DNA of the CDR3 is TGTGCCATCAGTGGTTCGAGCGGGGGGGCCCGGGAGACCCAGTACTTC. This sequence encodes CAISGSSGGARETQYF.

Only a few counts were recorded for this clone. The rearrangement uses TRBV6-5 and TRBJ2-6; D gene uncertain. The CDR3 has 13 residues. Trimming stripped 4 bases from V and 4 bases from J, with 5 bases between. Germline V CDR1 and CDR2: MNHEY, SVGAGI. The CDR3, as DNA: TGTGCCAGCAGTTCAACAGGGGCCAACGTCCTGACTTTC. Encoded protein: CASSSTGANVLTF.

The chain employs TRBV28 and TRBJ1-4; no reliable D call. This CDR3 region has 14 residues. Trimming removed 7 bases at V and 0 bases at J, with 9 bases between. Per germline, CDR1 MDHEN and CDR2 SYDVKM. CDR3 sequence: CASKDGATNEKLFF. The DNA of the CDR3 is TGTGCCAGCAAGGACGGAGCAACTAATGAAAAACTGTTTTTT.

V gene TRBV28 combines with J gene TRBJ1-2; 7 nucleotides match TRBD1. CDR1 and CDR2 (germline): MDHEN, SYDVKM. V shed 4 bases and J 0 bases; nucleotides not matched to a gene: 2. The CDR3 is made up of 14 amino acids. The CDR3 protein is CASSSGTANYGYTF. DNA of the CDR3: TGTGCCAGCAGTTCCGGGACAGCTAACTATGGCTACACCTTC.

V gene TRBV6-5 combines with J gene TRBJ2-7, with 9 bases aligning to TRBD2. Germline trimming cut 6 bases from V and 5 bases from J; bases unmatched to any gene: 2. The CDR3 is made up of 12 amino acids. Germline V gene lookup returns CDR1 MNHEY and CDR2 SVGAGI. CDR3 region: CASSRGRDEQYF. DNA of the CDR3: TGTGCCAGCAGCCGCGGGAGGGACGAGCAGTACTTC.

This clone was recorded once. The J gene is TRBJ2-1, the V gene TRBV11-2; perhaps TRBD1 as D (5 bases). Germline lookup yields CDR1 SGHAT and CDR2 FQNNGV. With 1 base removed from V and 5 bases from J, the gap between germline ends came to 6 bases. CDR3 length: 13 residues. The CDR3 sequence is CASSLGQNNEQFF. CDR3 DNA sequence: TGTGCCAGCAGCTTAGGACAGAACAATGAGCAGTTCTTC.

This rearrangement joins TRBV4-2 to TRBJ2-3, with 11 bases matching TRBD2. Germline V gene lookup returns CDR1 LGHNA and CDR2 YNFKEQ. There are 16 residues in the CDR3. Unmatched junction bases numbered 5, after V lost 4 bases and J lost 2 bases. The CDR3: CASSPLAGGVTDTQYF. The CDR3 DNA is TGTGCCAGCAGCCCCCTAGCGGGGGGCGTCACAGATACGCAGTATTTT.

This CDR3 reads CASSPELLSDTQYF. The CDR3 DNA sequence: TGTGCCAGCAGCCCGGAACTACTTTCGGATACGCAGTATTTT. This chain joins TRBV11-2 and TRBJ2-3; D is uncertain. Germline CDR1 is SGHAT and CDR2 is FQNNGV. V was trimmed by 5 bases and J by 6 bases, leaving 15 bases between them. This CDR3 contains 14 residues.

This chain connects TRBV19 to TRBJ2-3; TRBD1 aligns across 9 bases. The CDR3 extends over 16 amino acids. The germline CDR1 and CDR2 sequences are LNHDA and SQIVND (reference sequence). V lost 3 bases and J lost 1; bases outside the gene matches: 5. The CDR3: CASSILRTGGTDTQYF. As DNA, the CDR3 is TGTGCCAGTAGTATCCTCCGGACAGGGGGCACAGATACGCAGTATTTT.

The rearrangement joins TRBV9 to TRBJ2-3; the D is unclear. With 0 bases removed from V and 0 bases from J, the gap between germline ends came to 5 bases. Looked up from germline, CDR1 is SGDLS and CDR2 is YYNGEE. This CDR3 contains 14 residues. The CDR3 region has the DNA TGTGCCAGCAGCGTAGGCCCCAGCACAGATACGCAGTATTTT. This translates into CASSVGPSTDTQYF.

The sample holds one count of this clone. The chain employs TRBV19 and TRBJ2-3; TRBD2 matches at 10 bases. The CDR3 runs 18 residues. Germline V gene lookup returns CDR1 LNHDA and CDR2 SQIVND (reference sequence). The ends lost 3 bases at V and 0 bases at J; junction bases unmatched: 9. The DNA for the CDR3 is TGTGCCAGTAGTATCCGGGCTAGCGGGGGAGGAAGCACAGATACGCAGTATTTT. This codes for CASSIRASGGGSTDTQYF.

V usage is TRBV25-1 and J usage is TRBJ1-1; D is uncertain. Germline V gives CDR1 MGHDK, CDR2 SYGVNS. The CDR3 runs to 13 residues. Trimming pared 0 bases from V and 0 bases from J, leaving 2 bases between. The DNA for the CDR3 is TGTGCCAGCAGTGAATATCTGAACACTGAAGCTTTCTTT. Its translation is CASSEYLNTEAFF.

The chain links TRBV18 to TRBJ1-1; possibly TRBD1 for D (6 bases). Germline values: CDR1 KGHSH, CDR2 LQKENI. V was trimmed by 4 bases and J by 1 base, leaving 19 bases between them. The length of the CDR3 is 17 residues. CDR3 sequence reads: CASSRRQVGDRNTEAFF. The CDR3, as DNA: TGTGCCAGCTCACGGAGACAGGTGGGGGACCGGAACACTGAAGCTTTCTTT.

This clone was observed once. The genes are TRBV30 and TRBJ1-6; maybe TRBD1 (6 bases). V gave up 2 bases and J gave up 10 bases, with 18 bases separating them. The germline V gene encodes CDR1 GTSNPN and CDR2 SVGIG (reference sequence). The CDR3 extends over 15 amino acids. For the CDR3, the DNA is TGTGCCTGGAGTCTCTCCGGGGGGGGCGGCTCACCCCTCCACTTT. This sequence encodes CAWSLSGGGGSPLHF.

About this clone itself: One junction end does not reproduce the germline sequence, and a read error may be involved. The CDR3, as DNA: TGTGCCAGCAGCATAGGAAGACAGGGGAATCAAGAGACCCAGTACTTC. Its protein is CASSIGRQGNQETQYF. The chain carries TRBV13 and TRBJ2-5, with 8 bases matching TRBD1. The V gene's germline CDR1 is PRHDT and CDR2 FYEKMQ (reference sequence). The CDR3 has 16 amino acids.